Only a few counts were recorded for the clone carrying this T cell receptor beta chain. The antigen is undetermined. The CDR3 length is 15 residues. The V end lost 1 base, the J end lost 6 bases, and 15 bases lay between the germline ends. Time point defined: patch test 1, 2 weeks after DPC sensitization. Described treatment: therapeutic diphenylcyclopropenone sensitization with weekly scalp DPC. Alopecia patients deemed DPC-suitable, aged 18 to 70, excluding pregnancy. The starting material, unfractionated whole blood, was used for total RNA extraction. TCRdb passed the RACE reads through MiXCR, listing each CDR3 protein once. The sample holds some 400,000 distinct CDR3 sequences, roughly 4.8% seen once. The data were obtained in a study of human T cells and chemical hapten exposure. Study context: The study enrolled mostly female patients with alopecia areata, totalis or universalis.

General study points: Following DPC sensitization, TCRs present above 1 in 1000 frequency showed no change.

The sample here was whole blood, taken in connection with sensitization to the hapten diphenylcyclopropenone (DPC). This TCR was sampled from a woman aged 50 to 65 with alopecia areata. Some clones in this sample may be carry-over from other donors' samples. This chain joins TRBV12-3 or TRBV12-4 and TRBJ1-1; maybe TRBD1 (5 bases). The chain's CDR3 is CASSLGGVRNPEAFF. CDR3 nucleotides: TGTGCCAGCAGTTTAGGAGGGGTGAGAAATCCTGAAGCTTTCTTT.